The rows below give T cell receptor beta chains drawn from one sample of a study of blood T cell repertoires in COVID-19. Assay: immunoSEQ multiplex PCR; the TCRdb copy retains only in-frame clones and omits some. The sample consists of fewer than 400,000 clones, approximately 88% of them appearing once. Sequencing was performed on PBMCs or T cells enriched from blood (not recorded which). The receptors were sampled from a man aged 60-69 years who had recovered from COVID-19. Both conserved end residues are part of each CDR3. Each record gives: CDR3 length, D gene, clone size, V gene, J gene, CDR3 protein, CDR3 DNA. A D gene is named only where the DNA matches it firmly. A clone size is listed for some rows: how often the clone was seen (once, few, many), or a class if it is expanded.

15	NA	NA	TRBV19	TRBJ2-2	CASSIRRENTGELFF	TGTGCCAGTAGTATAAGGCGGGAGAACACCGGGGAGCTGTTTTTT
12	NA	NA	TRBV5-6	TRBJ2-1	CASSPDRRSQFF	TGTGCCAGCAGCCCAGACAGGAGATCGCAGTTCTTC
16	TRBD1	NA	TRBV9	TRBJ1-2	CASSANRQGASYGYTF	TGTGCCAGCAGCGCCAATAGACAGGGCGCGAGCTATGGCTACACCTTC
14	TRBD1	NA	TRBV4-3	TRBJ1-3	CASSLTGDGNTIYF	TGCGCCAGCAGCCTGACAGGGGATGGAAACACCATATATTTT
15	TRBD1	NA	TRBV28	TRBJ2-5	CASSPRDRDKETQYF	TGTGCCAGCAGTCCCAGGGACAGGGATAAAGAGACCCAGTACTTC
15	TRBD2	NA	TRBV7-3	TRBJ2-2	CASSPEGTSPGELFF	TGTGCCAGCAGCCCAGAAGGGACTAGCCCCGGGGAGCTGTTTTTT
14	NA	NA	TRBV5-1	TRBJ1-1	CASSLAAGNTEAFF	TGCGCCAGCAGCTTGGCGGCGGGGAACACTGAAGCTTTCTTT
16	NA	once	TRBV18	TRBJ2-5	CASSPWGDLQSETQYF	TGTGCCAGCTCACCTTGGGGGGACCTACAGAGTGAGACCCAGTACTTC
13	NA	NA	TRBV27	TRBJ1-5	CASSYRVTQPQHF	TGTGCCAGCAGCTACAGGGTTACGCAGCCCCAGCATTTT
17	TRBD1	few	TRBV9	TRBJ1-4	CASSAGGGTGGIEKLFF	TGTGCCAGCAGCGCCGGAGGAGGGACAGGGGGCATCGAAAAACTGTTTTTT
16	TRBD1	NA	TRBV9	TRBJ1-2	CASSTGTGASNYGYTF	TGTGCCAGCAGCACCGGGACAGGGGCCTCTAACTATGGCTACACCTTC
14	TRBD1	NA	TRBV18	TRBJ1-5	CASSPGTADQPQHF	TGTGCCAGCTCCCCTGGGACAGCAGATCAGCCCCAGCATTTT
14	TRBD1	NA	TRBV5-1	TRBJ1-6	CASSPGTGNSPLHF	TGCGCCAGCAGTCCCGGGACAGGGAATTCACCCCTCCACTTT
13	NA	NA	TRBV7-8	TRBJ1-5	CASSLARGQPQHF	TGTGCCAGCAGCTTAGCGCGGGGGCAGCCCCAGCATTTT
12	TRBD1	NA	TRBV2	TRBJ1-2	CASSDRDYGYTF	TGTGCCAGCAGCGACAGGGACTATGGCTACACCTTC
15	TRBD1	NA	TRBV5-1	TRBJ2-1	CASSLPLGTGDEQFF	TGCGCCAGCAGCTTGCCCCTTGGGACAGGGGATGAGCAGTTCTTC
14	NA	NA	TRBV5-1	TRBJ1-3	CASSLQGPGNTIYF	TGCGCCAGCAGCCTGCAGGGTCCTGGAAACACCATATATTTT
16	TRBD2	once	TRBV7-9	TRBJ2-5	CASSPGVAGGQETQYF	TGTGCCAGCAGTCCCGGAGTAGCGGGAGGGCAAGAGACCCAGTACTTC
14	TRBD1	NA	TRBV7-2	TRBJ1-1	CASSPGQGARVAFF	TGTGCCAGCAGCCCCGGACAGGGGGCGAGGGTAGCTTTCTTT
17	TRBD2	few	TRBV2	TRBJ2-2	CASRLPGLATNTGELFF	TGTGCCAGCAGATTACCGGGACTAGCGACGAACACCGGGGAGCTGTTTTTT
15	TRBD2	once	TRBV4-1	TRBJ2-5	CASSLPGLAGETQYF	TGCGCCAGCAGCTTACCGGGACTAGCGGGGGAGACCCAGTACTTC
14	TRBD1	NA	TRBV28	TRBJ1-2	CASSFGQGYVGYTF	TGTGCCAGCAGTTTTGGACAGGGGTATGTTGGCTACACCTTC
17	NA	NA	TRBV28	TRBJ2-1	CASSRPLGGTRESEAVF	TGTGCCAGCAGCAGACCCCTAGGGGGAACCAGGGAGTCGGAGGCGGTCTTC
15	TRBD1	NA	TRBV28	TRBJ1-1	CASSLSAGGHTEAFF	TGTGCCAGCAGTTTATCTGCAGGGGGTCACACTGAAGCTTTCTTT
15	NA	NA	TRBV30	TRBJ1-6	CAWRSDSSYNSPLHF	TGTGCCTGGAGATCGGACAGCTCCTATAATTCACCCCTCCACTTT
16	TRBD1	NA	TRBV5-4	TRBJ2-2	CASSWGLTGGTGELFF	TGTGCCAGCAGCTGGGGTTTGACAGGGGGCACCGGGGAGCTGTTTTTT
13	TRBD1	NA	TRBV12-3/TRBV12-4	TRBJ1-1	CASSIDRGTEAFF	TGTGCCAGCAGTATCGACAGGGGAACTGAAGCTTTCTTT
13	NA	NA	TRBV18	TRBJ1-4	CASSSGMKEKLFF	TGTGCCAGCTCCTCGGGGATGAAGGAAAAACTGTTTTTT
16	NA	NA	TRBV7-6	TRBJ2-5	CASEPQGHGYQETQYF	TGTGCCAGCGAACCACAGGGTCACGGGTACCAAGAGACCCAGTACTTC
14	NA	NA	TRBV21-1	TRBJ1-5	CASSMRGGDQPQHF	TGTGCCAGCAGCATGCGGGGGGGCGATCAGCCCCAGCATTTT
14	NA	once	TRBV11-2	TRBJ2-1	CASSLTTIVNEQFF	TGTGCCAGCAGCTTGACCACTATCGTCAATGAGCAGTTCTTC
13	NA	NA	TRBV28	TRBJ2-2	CATGHANTGELFF	TGTGCCACGGGACACGCGAACACCGGGGAGCTGTTTTTT
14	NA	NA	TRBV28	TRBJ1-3	CASSLASSGNTIYF	TGTGCCAGCAGTTTAGCCAGTTCGGGAAACACCATATATTTT